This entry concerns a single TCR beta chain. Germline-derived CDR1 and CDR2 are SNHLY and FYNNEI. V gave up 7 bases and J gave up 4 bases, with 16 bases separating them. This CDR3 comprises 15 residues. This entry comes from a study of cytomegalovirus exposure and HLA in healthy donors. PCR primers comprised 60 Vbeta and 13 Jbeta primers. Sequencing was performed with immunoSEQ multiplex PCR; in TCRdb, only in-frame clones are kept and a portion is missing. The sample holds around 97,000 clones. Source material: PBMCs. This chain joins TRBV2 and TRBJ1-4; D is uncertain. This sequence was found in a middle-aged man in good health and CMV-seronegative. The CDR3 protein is CASMKGTGSNEKLFF. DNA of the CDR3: TGTGCCAGCATGAAGGGAACGGGAAGTAATGAAAAACTGTTTTTT. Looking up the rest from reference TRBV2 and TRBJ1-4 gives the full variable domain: EPEVTQTPSHQVTQMGQEVILRCVPISNHLYFYWYRQILGQKVEFLVSFYNNEISEKSEIFDDQFSVERPDGSNFTLKIRSTKLEDSAMYFCASMKGTGSNEKLFFGSGTQLSVL.